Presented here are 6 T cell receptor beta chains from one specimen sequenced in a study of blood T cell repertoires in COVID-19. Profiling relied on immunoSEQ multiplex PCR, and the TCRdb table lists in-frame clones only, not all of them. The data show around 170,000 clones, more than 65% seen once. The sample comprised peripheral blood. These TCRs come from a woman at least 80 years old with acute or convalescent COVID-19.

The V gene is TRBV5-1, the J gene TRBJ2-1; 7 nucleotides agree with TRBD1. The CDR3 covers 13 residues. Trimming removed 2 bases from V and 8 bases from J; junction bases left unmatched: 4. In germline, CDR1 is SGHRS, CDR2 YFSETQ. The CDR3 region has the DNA TGCGCCAGCAGCTTAACAGGGGTGGATGAGCAGTTCTTC. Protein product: CASSLTGVDEQFF. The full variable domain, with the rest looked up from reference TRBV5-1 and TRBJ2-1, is KAGVTQTPRYLIKTRGQQVTLSCSPISGHRSVSWYQQTPGQGLQFLFEYFSETQRNKGNFPGRFSGRQFSNSRSEMNVSTLELGDSALYLCASSLTGVDEQFFGPGTRLTVL.

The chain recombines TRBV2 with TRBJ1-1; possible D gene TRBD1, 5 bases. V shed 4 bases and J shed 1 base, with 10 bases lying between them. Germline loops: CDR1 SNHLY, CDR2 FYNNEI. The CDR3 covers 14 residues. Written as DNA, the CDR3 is TGTGCCAGCAGTGCGACAGAGGCGAACACTGAAGCTTTCTTT. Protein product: CASSATEANTEAFF.

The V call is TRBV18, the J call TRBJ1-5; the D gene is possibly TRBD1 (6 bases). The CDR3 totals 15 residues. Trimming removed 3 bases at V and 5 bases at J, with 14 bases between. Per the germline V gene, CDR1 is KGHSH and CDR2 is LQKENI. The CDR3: CASSPNSQGHQPQHF. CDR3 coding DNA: TGTGCCAGCTCACCGAATTCTCAGGGGCATCAGCCCCAGCATTTT. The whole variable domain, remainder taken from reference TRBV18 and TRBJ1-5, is NAGVMQNPRHLVRRRGQEARLRCSPMKGHSHVYWYRQLPEEGLKFMVYLQKENIIDESGMPKERFSAEFPKEGPSILRIQQVVRGDSAAYFCASSPNSQGHQPQHFGDGTRLSIL.

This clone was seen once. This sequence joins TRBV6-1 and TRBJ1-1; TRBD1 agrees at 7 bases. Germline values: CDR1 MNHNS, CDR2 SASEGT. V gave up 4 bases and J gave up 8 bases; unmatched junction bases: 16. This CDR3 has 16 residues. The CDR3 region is CASSAWIRGALSEAFF. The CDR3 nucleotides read TGTGCCAGCAGTGCCTGGATCAGGGGGGCACTATCCGAAGCTTTCTTT.

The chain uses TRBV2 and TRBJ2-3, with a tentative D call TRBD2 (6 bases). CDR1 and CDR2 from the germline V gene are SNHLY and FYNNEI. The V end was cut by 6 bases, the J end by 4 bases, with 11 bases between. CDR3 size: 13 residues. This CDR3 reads CASSGGRADTQYF. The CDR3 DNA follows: TGTGCCAGCAGCGGGGGTAGAGCAGATACGCAGTATTTT.

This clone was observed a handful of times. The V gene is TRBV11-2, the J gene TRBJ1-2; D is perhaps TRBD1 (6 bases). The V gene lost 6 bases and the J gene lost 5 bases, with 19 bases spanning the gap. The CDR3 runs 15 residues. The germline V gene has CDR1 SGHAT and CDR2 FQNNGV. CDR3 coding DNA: TGTGCCAGCAGTAGTATCAGACAGGCCACGTATGGCTACACCTTC. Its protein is CASSSIRQATYGYTF.